Listed here is a single T cell receptor beta chain. The data stem from a study of blood T cell repertoires in COVID-19. Original handling: Estimated nucleated cell counts came from reference gene primer amplification. Sequencing used immunoSEQ multiplex PCR; TCRdb keeps in-frame clones, though not all of them. V, J and clone size derive from that table, while D and trimming were established from the DNA sequence. The data show about 120,000 clones, over 75% seen once. CDR3 length: 18 residues. Germline CDR1 LGHDT, CDR2 YNNKEL (reference sequence). The V segment lost 2 bases and the J segment 1 base; nucleotides outside the gene matches: 10.

V gene TRBV3-1 (or the pseudogene TRBV3-2) combines with J gene TRBJ2-3; 9 nucleotides align to TRBD2. The receptor's source is an elderly man with acute or convalescent COVID-19. Sample: peripheral blood. Here the CDR3 reads CASSQWGRASGGTDTQYF. The DNA of the CDR3 is TGTGCCAGCAGCCAATGGGGGAGGGCTAGCGGGGGCACAGATACGCAGTATTTT.